The 30 T cell receptor beta chains in this list originate from one sample, sequenced in a study of T cells in Graves' hyperthyroidism and ophthalmopathy. The investigators amplified TCR beta CDR3 regions from RNA transcripts. An initial round of RT-PCR targeting the TCR CDR3 relied on the HTBI primer set. Each CDR3 protein is one row after TCRdb ran MiXCR on the multiplex PCR reads. The data show around 600,000 distinct CDR3 sequences, about a sixth seen once. Material: blood. Receptors were obtained from a woman in her twenties or thirties with Graves' hyperthyroidism.

The J gene is TRBJ2-3, the V gene TRBV10-1; 7 bases are a match to TRBD1. From germline, CDR1 is WNHNN and CDR2 SYGVQD (reference sequence). CDR3 length equals 14 residues. After removal of 2 bases from V and 2 bases from J, the junction contained 1 base not matched to a gene. The CDR3 loop reads CASSEGQVTDTQYF. The CDR3 DNA reads TGCGCCAGCAGTGAGGGACAGGTCACAGATACGCAGTATTTT.

A note on this clonotype: A clone one base away is much larger, so this may be a read error. This rearrangement joins TRBV12-3 or TRBV12-4 to TRBJ1-3; TRBD1 might be the D (5 bases). CDR3 length equals 17 residues. The CDR3 nucleotides are TGTGCCAGCAGTTCCCCCGGGACGGTAGGAACCGGAAGCACCATATATTTT. This gives the protein CASSSPGTVGTGSTIYF.

This clonotype was seen only a few times. The chain couples TRBV6-9 to TRBJ2-1; 14 positions match TRBD2. The CDR3 has 17 amino acids. The germline V gene encodes CDR1 MNHGY and CDR2 SVAAGI. With 5 bases clipped from V and 8 bases from J, the junction kept 11 bases outside the gene matches. CDR3 amino acids: CASSMARLAGGIDEQFF. CDR3 nucleotides: TGTGCCAGCAGTATGGCCCGACTAGCGGGAGGGATTGATGAGCAGTTCTTC.

This clonotype was seen at least ten times. The chain carries TRBV3-1 and TRBJ2-7; no firm D call. The CDR3 covers 14 residues. With 0 bases removed from V and 3 bases from J, the gap between germline ends came to 9 bases. Germline V gene data show CDR1 as LGHDT and CDR2 as YNNKEL (reference sequence). The CDR3 DNA reads as TGTGCCAGCAGCCAAGATCTTTCGATCTACGAGCAGTACTTC. This sequence encodes CASSQDLSIYEQYF.

This clonotype was picked up many times. This rearrangement joins TRBV7-2 to TRBJ2-5; the match to TRBD2 covers 10 bases. Per the germline V gene, CDR1 is SGHTA and CDR2 is FQGNSA. The V and J ends lost 5 bases and 5 bases, in that order; junction bases with no gene match: 8. This CDR3 comprises 15 residues. CDR3 nucleotides: TGTGCCAGCAGCCTCGCCGGGACTAGCGAGGAGACCCAGTACTTC. This encodes CASSLAGTSEETQYF.

The genes are TRBV7-3 and TRBJ2-2, with D possibly being TRBD1 (5 bases). The germline V and J ends were trimmed by 3 bases and 0 bases, with 8 bases remaining between them. Germline-derived CDR1 and CDR2 are SGHTA and FQGTGA. The CDR3 consists of 15 residues. In nucleotides, the CDR3 is TGTGCCAGCAGCTTTACGACAGCGAACACCGGGGAGCTGTTTTTT. It codes for CASSFTTANTGELFF.

Regarding this clonotype: A read error may explain this, as a much larger clone is one base away. The rearrangement uses TRBV28 and TRBJ2-7; 9 nucleotides line up with TRBD2. The ends lost 5 bases at V and 7 bases at J; junction bases unmatched: 24. CDR1 and CDR2 from the germline V gene are MDHEN and SYDVKM. This CDR3 spans 19 amino acids. The CDR3 nucleotides are TGTGCCAGCAGTAATGCCCTTATCGTCGTAGCGGGAGCTTATAATGAGCAGTACTTC. This sequence encodes CASSNALIVVAGAYNEQYF. Together with reference TRBV28 and TRBJ2-7, the CDR3 gives the full variable domain: DVKVTQSSRYLVKRTGEKVFLECVQDMDHENMFWYRQDPGLGLRLIYFSYDVKMKEKGDIPEGYSVSREKKERFSLILESASTNQTSMYLCASSNALIVVAGAYNEQYFGPGTRLTVT.

With respect to this clonotype: This may stem from a read error, because a much larger clone lies one nucleotide away. The CDR3: CASSPRGQDCEQYF. The CDR3 nucleotides are TGTGCCAGCTCACCCCGGGGCCAGGACTGCGAGCAGTACTTC. The chain is built from TRBV18 and TRBJ2-7; either TRBD1 or TRBD2 may fit D (5 bases each). Trimming took 3 bases from V and 6 from J, leaving 15 bases between them. The CDR3 runs 14 residues. Germline V gene lookup returns CDR1 KGHSH and CDR2 LQKENI.

This clonotype was found many times. The V gene is TRBV7-9, the J gene TRBJ1-1, with unresolved D. The length of the CDR3 is 13 residues. V lost 1 base to trimming and J lost 6 bases, with 9 bases between them. Germline V lookup: CDR1 SEHNR, CDR2 FQNEAQ (reference sequence). The CDR3 spells CASSLGQAAEAFF. CDR3 sequence (DNA): TGTGCCAGCAGCTTAGGCCAAGCAGCTGAAGCTTTCTTT.

There are a few counts of this clonotype. The V call is TRBV12-5, the J call TRBJ1-3; possibly TRBD1 for D (6 bases). Trimming pared 3 bases from V and 0 bases from J, leaving 12 bases between. The CDR3 totals 16 residues. Germline values: CDR1 LGHNT, CDR2 FRNRAP. The CDR3 here is CASGFGDTNSGNTIYF. DNA for the CDR3: TGTGCTAGTGGTTTTGGGGACACCAACTCTGGAAACACCATATATTTT.

This chain uses TRBV6-5 with TRBJ1-6; 9 bases line up with TRBD1. V lost 1 base to trimming and J lost 6 bases; unmatched junction nucleotides: 7. CDR3 length: 17 amino acids. Germline V gene lookup returns CDR1 MNHEY and CDR2 SVGAGI. The CDR3 bases are TGTGCCAGCAGTTACTTGCCGCCGGGACAGGGTAATTCACCCCTCCACTTT. Amino acids: CASSYLPPGQGNSPLHF.

The chain is built from TRBV7-2 and TRBJ1-3, with D maybe TRBD1 (5 bases). The CDR3 has 21 residues. Trimming cost V 1 base and J 1 base, with 26 bases left between them. Germline V gene data show CDR1 as SGHTA and CDR2 as FQGNSA. As DNA, the CDR3 is TGTGCCAGCAGCTTAGACGTGATGGGTCGGGCCAGGGCAATTTCTGGAAACACCATATATTTT. It codes for CASSLDVMGRARAISGNTIYF. The full variable domain, its missing parts supplied by reference TRBV7-2 and TRBJ1-3, is GAGVSQSPSNKVTEKGKDVELRCDPISGHTALYWYRQSLGQGLEFLIYFQGNSAPDKSGLPSDRFSAERTGGSVSTLTIQRTQQEDSAVYLCASSLDVMGRARAISGNTIYFGEGSWLTVV.

This clonotype has ten or more counts. The chain couples TRBV7-2 to TRBJ2-3; unclear D gene. The CDR3 sequence is 16 residues long. Trimming took off 4 bases at V and 3 bases at J, with 17 bases between the two ends. CDR1 SGHTA and CDR2 FQGNSA come from the germline V gene. Written as DNA, the CDR3 is TGTGCCAGCAGCTCCCCTTTGGGGTATCAAACAGATACGCAGTATTTT. Its protein is CASSSPLGYQTDTQYF.

This clonotype has at least ten counts. The rearrangement joins TRBV10-3 to TRBJ2-1; possible D gene TRBD2, 6 bases. Germline lookup yields CDR1 ENHRY and CDR2 SYGVKD. V was cut by 0 bases and J by 2 bases, with 11 bases left in between. This CDR3 is 16 amino acids long. The chain's CDR3 is CAISESPSGPYNEQFF. As DNA, the CDR3 is TGTGCCATCAGTGAGTCCCCCAGCGGGCCCTACAATGAGCAGTTCTTC.

The chain links TRBV6-1 to TRBJ2-1, with D possibly matching TRBD1 (6 bases). The CDR3 loop spans 14 amino acids. V lost 5 bases and J lost 10, with 18 bases in between. Germline CDR1 and CDR2: MNHNS and SASEGT. CDR3 amino acids: CASSIRGPTYEQFF. The CDR3 region has the DNA TGTGCCAGCAGTATCAGGGGACCCACCTACGAGCAGTTCTTC.

In nucleotides, the CDR3 is TGTGCCAGCAAGGACAGGGCAAGAAACACCATATATTTT. Amino acids: CASKDRARNTIYF. This chain connects TRBV2 to TRBJ1-3; 8 nucleotides line up with TRBD1. V trimming: 7 bases; J trimming: 5 bases; junction bases outside the gene matches: 4. From germline, CDR1 is SNHLY and CDR2 FYNNEI. The CDR3 runs to 13 residues.

This clonotype occurred a few times. V and J are TRBV6-1 and TRBJ2-5; a weak D match, TRBD1 (6 bases). Germline assignment: CDR1 MNHNS and CDR2 SASEGT. The V gene lost 6 bases and the J gene lost 6 bases, with 23 bases spanning the gap. The CDR3 loop spans 16 amino acids. The CDR3 DNA follows: TGTGCCAGCAGACCTCAGACCGGGACATCTCCAAAGACCCAGTACTTC. Protein sequence: CASRPQTGTSPKTQYF.

The genes are TRBV7-9 and TRBJ2-6; maybe TRBD2 (7 bases). Germline CDR1 SEHNR, CDR2 FQNEAQ (reference sequence). This CDR3 is built from 19 residues. Deletions cut 1 base from V and 0 bases from J, with 16 bases between. Here the CDR3 DNA reads TGTGCCAGCAGCTTAGTAGGGGGGGCCACCTTCTCTGGGGCCAACGTCCTGACTTTC. Translating gives CASSLVGGATFSGANVLTF.

This clonotype was found a few times. This chain connects TRBV7-9 to TRBJ2-4; 7 bases are a match to TRBD2. The V and J ends lost 6 bases and 4 bases, in that order; junction bases with no gene match: 6. CDR1 is SEHNR, CDR2 FQNEAQ, per germline (reference sequence). This CDR3 is built from 14 residues. The CDR3, as DNA: TGTGCCAGCAGTCCAGACGGGGGGAAAAACATTCAGTACTTC. Its translation is CASSPDGGKNIQYF.

There are many counts of this clonotype. V and J are TRBV7-9 and TRBJ1-5, with 10 bases identical to TRBD1. The CDR3 runs to 14 residues. After removal of 4 bases from V and 9 bases from J, the junction contained 6 bases not matched to a gene. The V gene's germline CDR1 is SEHNR and CDR2 FQNEAQ (reference sequence). Written as DNA, the CDR3 is TGTGCCAGCAGCTCGATGGGACAGGGGAGGCCCCAGCATTTT. Residues: CASSSMGQGRPQHF.

A note on this clonotype: The junction departs from the called germline gene at one end, perhaps through a read error. This rearrangement joins TRBV16 to TRBJ2-1; 8 positions match TRBD2. From germline, CDR1 is KGHSY and CDR2 FQNENV. CDR3 length: 17 residues. In nucleotides, the CDR3 is TGTGCCGGCAGCCAATCAGGTCTAGCGGGTCCCAACAATGAGCAGTTCTTC. It encodes CAGSQSGLAGPNNEQFF.

This clonotype was seen more than once but under ten times. J is TRBJ1-5 and V is TRBV4-2, with a tentative D call TRBD1 (6 bases). The CDR3 covers 15 residues. Trimming cost V 0 bases and J 5 bases, with 11 bases left between them. In germline, CDR1 is LGHNA, CDR2 YNFKEQ. As DNA, the CDR3 is TGTGCCAGCAGCCAAGATCAGGACAGCTATCAGCCCCAGCATTTT. Its protein product is CASSQDQDSYQPQHF.

This clonotype was seen ten or more times. The J gene is TRBJ1-1, the V gene TRBV12-3 or TRBV12-4, with D hard to call. Between the trimmed V and J ends, which lost 1 base and 0 bases, there was a span of 9 bases. The CDR3 has 15 residues. For the CDR3, the DNA is TGTGCCAGCAGTTTAGAGTCAGGTATGAACACTGAAGCTTTCTTT. This gives the protein CASSLESGMNTEAFF.

This rearrangement joins TRBV3-1 to TRBJ2-7; D uncertain. This CDR3 spans 14 amino acids. Germline V gene lookup returns CDR1 LGHDT and CDR2 YNNKEL (reference sequence). V was trimmed by 0 bases and J by 2 bases, leaving 8 bases between them. CDR3 sequence reads: CASSQDQATYEQYF. Here the CDR3 DNA reads TGTGCCAGCAGCCAAGATCAGGCTACCTACGAGCAGTACTTC.

The chain recombines TRBV27 with TRBJ2-7; tentative D call: TRBD1 (6 bases). V was trimmed by 7 bases and J by 3 bases, leaving 19 bases between them. The CDR3 totals 15 residues. CDR1 MNHEY and CDR2 SMNVEV come from the germline V gene (reference sequence). The CDR3 DNA reads TGTGCCAGCAAGTCCAATGGGGGCTTTGTCTACGAGCAGTACTTC. This codes for CASKSNGGFVYEQYF.

The gene calls are TRBV12-3 or TRBV12-4 and TRBJ1-2; D perhaps matches TRBD1 (5 bases). The CDR3 spans 13 residues. The V end was cut by 7 bases, the J end by 7 bases, with 16 bases between. This chain's CDR3 is CASIRQTGGGYTF. DNA of the CDR3: TGTGCCAGCATTCGCCAGACGGGGGGTGGCTACACCTTC.

This clonotype appeared many times. J is TRBJ2-3 and V is TRBV12-3 or TRBV12-4; possible D gene TRBD2, 6 bases. Trimming removed 3 bases at V and 6 bases at J, with 16 bases between. The CDR3 runs to 15 residues. CDR3 sequence reads: CASSFAGLQRDTQYF. For the CDR3, the DNA is TGTGCCAGCAGTTTTGCGGGGCTCCAGCGGGATACGCAGTATTTT.

The V call is TRBV4-2, the J call TRBJ2-2; 8 nucleotides align to TRBD2. Germline CDR1 reads LGHNA; CDR2 reads YNFKEQ. This CDR3 has 15 residues. Trimming removed 2 bases from V and 6 bases from J; junction bases left unmatched: 5. CDR3 in DNA: TGTGCCAGCAGCCAAACGGGAGGGTTGCCCGGGGAGCTGTTTTTT. The encoded protein is CASSQTGGLPGELFF.

This clonotype was counted between two and nine times. The chain recombines TRBV5-1 with TRBJ2-3, with 10 bases identical to TRBD2. Germline V gene lookup returns CDR1 SGHRS and CDR2 YFSETQ. The CDR3 spans 16 residues. Trimming took 0 bases from V and 3 from J; bases not matched to a gene: 4. The CDR3 coding sequence is TGCGCCAGCAGCTTGGTTAGCGGGAGGAATACAGATACGCAGTATTTT. Translated: CASSLVSGRNTDTQYF. The variable domain in full, completed from reference TRBV5-1 and TRBJ2-3, reads KAGVTQTPRYLIKTRGQQVTLSCSPISGHRSVSWYQQTPGQGLQFLFEYFSETQRNKGNFPGRFSGRQFSNSRSEMNVSTLELGDSALYLCASSLVSGRNTDTQYFGPGTRLTVL.

At least ten counts were recorded for this clonotype. V usage is TRBV11-2 and J usage is TRBJ2-3, with 7 bases fitting TRBD2. CDR3 length equals 15 residues. Per germline, CDR1 SGHAT and CDR2 FQNNGV. After removal of 5 bases from V and 4 bases from J, the junction contained 9 bases not matched to a gene. The CDR3 reads CASSPGSSGADTQYF. The CDR3 DNA reads TGTGCCAGCAGCCCTGGAAGCAGCGGGGCAGATACGCAGTATTTT.